This T cell receptor (beta chain) was recorded in a study of identical twins. Study-wide points: There was more out-of-frame TCR alpha sharing in monozygotic twins than models estimated. Memory repertoires showed no such pattern, whereas abundant cord blood beta clonotypes carried fewer insertions.

cDNA carried unique molecular identifiers, and a universal primer site was added by template switching. TCRdb analysed the 5' RACE reads with MiXCR anew, one entry per CDR3 protein. The table has about 890,000 distinct CDR3 sequences, about 12% seen once. As regards this clonotype: The antigen remains undetermined.

CDR1 is SGHNT, CDR2 YYREEE, per germline (reference sequence). The CDR3 sequence is 15 residues long. Trimming cost V 4 bases and J 3 bases; bases outside gene matches: 8. Separately, the same data were catalogued under a study of yellow fever vaccine responses in identical twins. That paper states: Reportedly, twins showed a vaccine T cell response that looked partly convergent and partly personalized.

The chain joins TRBV5-4 to TRBJ2-7; 9 bases align to TRBD1. The sample comprised PBMCs. This TCR came from a woman aged 18-29 years in good health. The CDR3: CASSRSGQGLYEQYF. CDR3 DNA sequence: TGTGCCAGCAGCCGATCGGGACAGGGACTCTACGAGCAGTACTTC.